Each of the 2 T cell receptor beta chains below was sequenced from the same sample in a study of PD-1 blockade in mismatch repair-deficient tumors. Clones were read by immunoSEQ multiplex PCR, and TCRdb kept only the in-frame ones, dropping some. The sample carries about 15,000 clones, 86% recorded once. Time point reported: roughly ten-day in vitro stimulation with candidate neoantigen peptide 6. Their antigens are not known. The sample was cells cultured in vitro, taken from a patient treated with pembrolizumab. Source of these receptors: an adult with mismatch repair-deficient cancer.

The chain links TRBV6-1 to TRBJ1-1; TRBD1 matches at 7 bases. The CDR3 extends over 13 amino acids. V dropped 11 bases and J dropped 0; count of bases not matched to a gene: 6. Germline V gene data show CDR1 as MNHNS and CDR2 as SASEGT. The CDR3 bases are TGTGCCGTCAGGGACAGTGTGAACACTGAAGCTTTCTTT. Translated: CAVRDSVNTEAFF.

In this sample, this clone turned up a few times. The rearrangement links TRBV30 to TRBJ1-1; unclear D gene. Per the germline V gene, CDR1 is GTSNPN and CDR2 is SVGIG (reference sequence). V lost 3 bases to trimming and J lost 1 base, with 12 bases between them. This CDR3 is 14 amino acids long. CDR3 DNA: TGTGCCTGGAGAGGCTGGACGGAGAACACTGAAGCTTTCTTT. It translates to CAWRGWTENTEAFF.